The rows below give T cell receptor beta chains drawn from one sample of a study of blood T cells in healthy people across ages. TCRdb re-analysed the 5' RACE reads in MiXCR, keeping a single row per CDR3 protein. The sample holds 650,000 to 700,000 distinct CDR3 sequences; 32% are singletons and the top ten take just over 15%. Sequencing input: blood. Receptors originate from a woman at least 80 years old in good health. CDR3s leave out the opening cysteine and the closing phenylalanine or tryptophan. D genes are given only for firm matches. Clone size is stated in some rows and not others, as once, few, many or a class when expanded.

d_gene	j_gene	v_gene	abundance	CDR3aa
NA	TRBJ2-3	TRBV13	NA	ASSSTGSADTQY
TRBD1	TRBJ2-1	TRBV20-1	NA	SAPGTGGVSGAEQF
NA	TRBJ1-3	TRBV6-6	few	ASRTSDSLGGNTIY
NA	TRBJ2-3	TRBV20-1	many	SATITGGLEDTQY
NA	TRBJ2-7	TRBV21-1	many	ASSKGSGRGGYEQY
TRBD1	TRBJ1-2	TRBV20-1	many	SAGTDRTNYGYT
TRBD2	TRBJ2-5	TRBV7-3	NA	ASSSAGGFQETQY
NA	TRBJ2-2	TRBV24-1	NA	ATSDSTVGGASGELF
NA	TRBJ2-6	TRBV20-1	many	SAPIHSGANVLT
NA	TRBJ1-2	TRBV25-1	few	ASSEFIGFFNYGYT
NA	TRBJ1-2	TRBV7-2	many	ASSSGLPYGYT
NA	TRBJ2-5	TRBV20-1	many	SARPGLETQY
NA	TRBJ1-1	TRBV7-3	NA	ASSPNPGADTEAF
TRBD1	TRBJ1-2	TRBV6-5	many	ASSYGDRGHGYT
TRBD1	TRBJ1-1	TRBV18	few	ASSPGQGAEAF
TRBD1	TRBJ2-1	TRBV6-5	few	ARRHKGGGQGVQF
NA	TRBJ2-3	TRBV7-2	many	ASSFHRDRSRDTQY
TRBD2	TRBJ2-4	TRBV4-3	few	ASSQDLGGSNLAKNIQY
NA	TRBJ2-5	TRBV20-1	many	SANPGLLGTQY
NA	TRBJ2-3	TRBV7-3	NA	ASSFLQSGRSDTQY
NA	NA	TRBV5-5	NA	ASSRMGGGETQY
NA	TRBJ1-5	TRBV7-2	NA	AGSQSGGGQPQH
NA	TRBJ2-7	TRBV12-3/TRBV12-4	NA	GSSVTGRTYEQY
TRBD2	TRBJ2-7	TRBV7-6	NA	ASSSGLAGDSYEQY
NA	TRBJ1-6	TRBV5-1	NA	ASSLTPRGGKSPLH
NA	TRBJ2-2	TRBV5-1	NA	ASSTARQVSNTGELF
NA	TRBJ2-1	TRBV7-9	many	ASSLGSGGDMNSYNEQF
TRBD1	TRBJ2-1	TRBV28	many	ASMTYRGNDEQF
NA	TRBJ1-5	TRBV28	few	ASTYWQSNQPQH
TRBD1	TRBJ1-6	TRBV20-1	NA	SAREADRVSSPLY
NA	TRBJ2-3	TRBV5-1	once	ASSLESGTDTQY
NA	TRBJ2-2	TRBV5-5	few	ASSLEWTGELF
NA	TRBJ2-1	TRBV24-1	many	ATSLGNHAGSSYNEQF
TRBD1	TRBJ2-2	TRBV6-6	many	ASSQTGTGELF
NA	TRBJ1-1	TRBV5-1	many	ASSPLEGMNTEAF
NA	TRBJ2-3	TRBV5-1	NA	ASSLEMLVDTQY
NA	TRBJ2-3	TRBV7-3	many	ASSLTVNAFDTQY
TRBD2	NA	TRBV6-5	NA	ASTPREGRYEQY
NA	TRBJ2-7	TRBV9	NA	ASNVGSGTIPYEQY
NA	TRBJ2-5	TRBV29-1	NA	SVEGQAYNEQY
NA	TRBJ1-1	TRBV27	NA	ASSVRSGTRNTEAF
NA	TRBJ1-1	TRBV5-1	NA	ASSWSRENTEAF
NA	TRBJ2-4	TRBV3-1	many	ASSQDASLYRY